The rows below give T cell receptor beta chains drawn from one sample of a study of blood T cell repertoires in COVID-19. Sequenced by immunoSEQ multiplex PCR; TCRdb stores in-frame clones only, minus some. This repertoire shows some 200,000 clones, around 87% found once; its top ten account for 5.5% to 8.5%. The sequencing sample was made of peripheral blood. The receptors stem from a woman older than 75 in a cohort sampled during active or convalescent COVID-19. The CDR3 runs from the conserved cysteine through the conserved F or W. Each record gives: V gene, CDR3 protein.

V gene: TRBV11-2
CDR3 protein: CASSSRNVGRQYNEQFF

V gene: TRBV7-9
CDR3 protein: CASSPDTTTNEKLFF

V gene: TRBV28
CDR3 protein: CASQYAPGTGGTGELFF

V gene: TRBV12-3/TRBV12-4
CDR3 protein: CASGETGLGYTF

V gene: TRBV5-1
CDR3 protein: CASSLAVKEDEQFF

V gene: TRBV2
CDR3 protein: CASSAGTGGPYEQYF

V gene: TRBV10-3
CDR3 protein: CATTMGGTIYNEQFF

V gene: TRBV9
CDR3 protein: CASSARGEWGRGEQFF

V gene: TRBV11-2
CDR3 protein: CASSLLESRYLNTEAFF

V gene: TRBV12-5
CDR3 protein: CASGSQMGHNSPLHF

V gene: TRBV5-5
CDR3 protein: CASSLTLRGNTDTQYF

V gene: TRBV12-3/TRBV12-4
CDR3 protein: CASSGGPPYEQYF

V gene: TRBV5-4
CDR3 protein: CASSLDLGQGAGNTIYF

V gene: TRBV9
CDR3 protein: CASSVGHLFYTDTQYF